This T cell receptor (beta chain) was sequenced for a study of T cells in Graves' hyperthyroidism and ophthalmopathy. Study conclusions and caveats: For ophthalmopathy, model prediction preceded onset by a median about 6.2 months.

The length of the CDR3 is 16 residues. V was trimmed by 7 bases and J by 0 bases, leaving 15 bases between them. Germline values: CDR1 SGHVS, CDR2 FQNEAQ. RNA transcripts gave rise to amplified TCR beta CDR3 regions. Initially, a first-round RT-PCR of the TCR CDR3 employed the HTBI primer set. In TCRdb, the multiplex PCR reads were re-called with MiXCR into one record per CDR3 protein. The sample yields approximately 610,000 distinct CDR3 sequences, roughly 14% seen once. This clonotype was found a few times. Its antigen is not known. This TCR was sampled from a woman in her thirties or forties with Graves' ophthalmopathy. The chain carries TRBV7-8 and TRBJ2-2; a possible D gene is TRBD1 (6 bases). Sequenced: blood. DNA for the CDR3: TGTGCCAGCAAGGTTTTTGGACAGACGAACACCGGGGAGCTGTTTTTT. Translation: CASKVFGQTNTGELFF.